These T cell receptor beta chains were read from a single sample in a study of CD8 T cells in ankylosing spondylitis. TCRdb reprocessed the 5' RACE reads via MiXCR and lists one record per CDR3 protein. Of under 250,000 distinct CDR3 sequences in the sample, 10% are singletons; the top ten hold approximately 2.5%. The specimen sequenced was blood, either unsorted or a sorted T cell fraction (not recorded which). The origin of the receptors is a male donor with ankylosing spondylitis or in good health (not recorded which). CDR3s include the opening cysteine and the closing phenylalanine or tryptophan. A D gene is named only where the DNA matches it firmly. The size of a clone is reported for some rows only, either as once, few or many, or as a class for expanded clones.

few | TRBJ2-7 | TRBV7-9 | TRBD2 | 11 | CASSSGLGKYF | TGTGCCAGCAGCTCCGGACTAGGAAAGTACTTC
many | TRBJ1-4 | TRBV18 | - | 15 | CASSPGDSSSRKLFF | TGTGCCAGCTCACCAGGGGACTCATCCTCCCGAAAACTGTTTTTT
- | TRBJ2-1 | TRBV5-5 | TRBD2 | 15 | CASSLLLAGHNEQFF | TGTGCCAGCAGCTTATTGCTAGCGGGGCACAATGAGCAGTTCTTC
few | TRBJ2-5 | TRBV5-1 | TRBD1 | 15 | CASSLTGGPQETQYF | TGCGCCAGCAGTTTGACAGGGGGCCCTCAAGAGACCCAGTACTTC
many | TRBJ2-3 | TRBV6-5 | TRBD1 | 18 | CASSYSQRQGAYTDTQYF | TGTGCCAGCAGTTACAGCCAACGACAGGGCGCCTACACAGATACGCAGTATTTT
- | TRBJ1-1 | TRBV2 | - | 13 | CASKRGLRTEAFF | TGTGCCAGCAAACGGGGGCTGAGGACTGAAGCTTTCTTT
many | TRBJ1-1 | TRBV5-1 | TRBD1 | 14 | CASSLTGENTEAFF | TGCGCCAGCAGCTTGACAGGGGAGAACACTGAAGCTTTCTTT
many | TRBJ2-1 | TRBV4-1 | TRBD1 | 17 | CASSQEGRTGIDNEQFF | TGCGCCAGCAGCCAAGAGGGGCGGACAGGGATCGACAATGAGCAGTTCTTC
many | TRBJ2-1 | TRBV5-1 | - | 13 | CASSVRADNEQFF | TGCGCCAGCAGCGTCAGGGCGGACAATGAGCAGTTCTTC
many | TRBJ2-5 | TRBV6-1 | - | 13 | CASITGLQETQYF | TGTGCCAGCATCACAGGGCTTCAAGAGACCCAGTACTTC
many | TRBJ1-2 | TRBV6-1 | - | 13 | CASSFEGVYGYTF | TGTGCCAGTAGCTTTGAGGGAGTCTATGGCTACACCTTC
many | TRBJ1-5 | TRBV15 | - | 15 | CATSRGPQTNQPQHF | TGTGCCACCAGCAGAGGCCCCCAGACGAATCAGCCCCAGCATTTT
many | TRBJ2-7 | TRBV5-1 | TRBD1 | 16 | CASSVLTGTGRGEQYF | TGCGCCAGCAGCGTCTTAACCGGGACAGGAAGGGGAGAGCAGTACTTC
many | TRBJ2-2 | TRBV20-1 | TRBD2 | 17 | CSATPFDSGRAGGELFF | TGCAGTGCTACTCCCTTTGACAGCGGGAGGGCTGGCGGGGAGCTGTTTTTT
few | TRBJ2-3 | TRBV20-1 | TRBD2 | 15 | CSAVAGGTSTDTQYF | TGCAGTGCTGTAGCGGGGGGGACTAGCACAGATACGCAGTATTTT
few | TRBJ2-2 | TRBV27 | TRBD2 | 16 | CASSSELAGYTGELFF | TGTGCCAGCAGTTCGGAACTAGCGGGGTATACCGGGGAGCTGTTTTTT
many | TRBJ2-6 | TRBV12-3/TRBV12-4 | TRBD1 | 17 | CASSLGQGGSGANVLTF | TGTGCCAGCAGTTTAGGACAGGGTGGATCTGGGGCCAACGTCCTGACTTTC
- | TRBJ2-2 | TRBV5-1 | TRBD1 | 11 | CAQGQTGELFF | TGCGCCCAGGGACAGACCGGGGAGCTGTTTTTT
many | TRBJ2-1 | TRBV27 | TRBD2 | 16 | CASSSGRLAGANEQFF | TGTGCCAGCAGTAGCGGACGTCTAGCGGGCGCCAATGAGCAGTTCTTC
many | TRBJ2-7 | TRBV15 | TRBD1 | 14 | CATSRDQQGKGQYF | TGTGCCACCAGCAGAGATCAACAGGGGAAGGGGCAGTACTTC
many | TRBJ1-5 | TRBV11-2 | TRBD1 | 15 | CASSSTGGFNQPQHF | TGTGCCAGCAGCTCGACAGGGGGATTCAATCAGCCCCAGCATTTT
many | TRBJ1-5 | TRBV27 | TRBD1 | 13 | CASTPQGGQPQHF | TGTGCCAGCACCCCCCAGGGGGGTCAGCCCCAGCATTTT
few | TRBJ2-6 | TRBV14 | - | 15 | CASSPQGRGANVLTF | TGTGCCAGCAGCCCACAGGGACGGGGGGCCAACGTCCTGACTTTC
many | TRBJ2-3 | TRBV20-1 | - | 13 | CSARDLGGDTQYF | TGCAGTGCTAGAGATCTAGGGGGGGATACGCAGTATTTT
many | TRBJ2-1 | TRBV3-1 | - | 13 | CASSQDGHNEQFF | TGTGCCAGCAGCCAAGACGGGCACAATGAGCAGTTCTTC
- | TRBJ2-3 | TRBV7-2 | - | 17 | CASSSPRGSGRTDTQYF | TGTGCCAGCAGCTCCCCGCGTGGCAGCGGGCGTACAGATACGCAGTATTTT
few | TRBJ1-6 | TRBV20-1 | TRBD1 | 17 | CSATRTGMSSYNSPLHF | TGCAGTGCTACCCGGACAGGGATGAGCTCCTATAATTCACCCCTCCACTTT
many | TRBJ2-4 | TRBV19 | - | 14 | CASSIEGVKNIQYF | TGTGCCAGTAGTATTGAAGGGGTAAAAAACATTCAGTACTTC
many | TRBJ1-2 | TRBV5-1 | - | 14 | CASSFAHRENGYTF | TGCGCCAGCAGCTTCGCCCACAGGGAGAATGGCTACACCTTC
many | TRBJ2-1 | TRBV2 | - | 16 | CASSERVPSNHNEQFF | TGTGCCAGCAGTGAACGGGTCCCGTCGAATCACAATGAGCAGTTCTTC
many | TRBJ2-1 | TRBV7-2 | TRBD2 | 16 | CASSLGLAGAYNEQFF | TGTGCCAGCAGCTTGGGACTAGCGGGGGCATACAATGAGCAGTTCTTC
many | TRBJ2-3 | TRBV5-1 | - | 14 | CASSFSDSTDTQYF | TGCGCCAGCAGCTTTTCCGACAGCACAGATACGCAGTATTTT
many | TRBJ2-6 | TRBV11-2 | - | 13 | CASSGSGANVLTF | TGTGCCAGCAGCGGATCTGGGGCCAACGTCCTGACTTTC
many | TRBJ2-6 | TRBV4-2 | TRBD1 | 18 | CASSRDRDRASGANVLTF | TGTGCCAGCAGCCGGGACCGGGACAGAGCCTCTGGGGCCAACGTCCTGACTTTC
many | TRBJ1-2 | TRBV29-1 | - | 14 | CSVEDPGDPYGYTF | TGCAGCGTTGAAGATCCGGGGGACCCCTATGGCTACACCTTC
- | TRBJ1-1 | TRBV25-1 | - | 13 | CASSWGGSNKAFF | TGTGCCAGCAGTTGGGGGGGGTCCAACAAAGCTTTCTTT
- | TRBJ2-1 | TRBV7-9 | - | 15 | CTSSSPGVTGNEQFF | TGTACCAGCAGCTCACCGGGAGTGACGGGCAATGAGCAGTTCTTC
- | TRBJ2-7 | TRBV4-2 | TRBD2 | 15 | CASSQGLAGPHEQYF | TGTGCCAGCAGCCAGGGACTAGCGGGGCCCCACGAGCAGTACTTC
- | TRBJ2-3 | TRBV7-9 | - | 15 | CASSLTGRVTDTQYF | TGTGCCAGCAGCCTGACAGGGAGGGTCACAGATACGCAGTATTTT
many | TRBJ1-5 | TRBV6-5 | TRBD1 | 16 | CASRYSQGFDGQPQHF | TGTGCCAGCAGATACTCACAGGGGTTTGATGGTCAGCCCCAGCATTTT
many | TRBJ2-5 | TRBV12-3/TRBV12-4 | - | 14 | CASSPTSYQETQYF | TGTGCCAGCAGCCCGACCTCGTACCAAGAGACCCAGTACTTC
many | TRBJ2-7 | TRBV7-2 | - | 15 | CASSPRAGKPSEQYF | TGTGCCAGCAGCCCGAGGGCAGGGAAGCCGTCCGAGCAGTACTTC
few | TRBJ2-2 | TRBV9 | - | 17 | CASSEKPQGVDTGELFF | TGTGCCAGCAGCGAAAAGCCACAGGGTGTGGACACCGGGGAGCTGTTTTTT
few | TRBJ2-3 | TRBV4-1 | - | 15 | CASSQDPRGPKTQYF | TGCGCCAGCAGCCAAGACCCAAGGGGTCCAAAGACGCAGTATTTT
many | TRBJ1-6 | TRBV20-1 | - | 14 | CSARKGPPASPLHF | TGCAGTGCTCGGAAAGGGCCGCCAGCCTCACCCCTCCACTTT
many | TRBJ1-5 | TRBV6-1 | TRBD1 | 14 | CASSRDRDWQPQHF | TGTGCCAGCAGCCGTGACAGGGACTGGCAGCCCCAGCATTTT
many | TRBJ2-5 | TRBV24-1 | - | 13 | CATSDGVLETQYF | TGTGCCACCAGTGATGGAGTTTTAGAGACCCAGTACTTC
many | TRBJ2-1 | TRBV29-1 | TRBD2 | 13 | CSVRGAGSDEQFF | TGCAGCGTCCGGGGAGCGGGAAGCGATGAGCAGTTCTTC
many | TRBJ2-7 | TRBV3-1 | - | 14 | CASSQETGIYEQYF | TGTGCCAGCAGCCAAGAAACAGGGATCTACGAGCAGTACTTC
many | TRBJ2-2 | TRBV20-1 | - | 15 | CSARDSGRYTGELFF | TGCAGTGCTAGAGATAGTGGCAGATACACCGGGGAGCTGTTTTTT
many | TRBJ2-7 | TRBV5-5 | - | 14 | CASSFSMSSYEQYF | TGTGCCAGCAGCTTCAGTATGAGCTCCTACGAGCAGTACTTC
many | TRBJ2-7 | TRBV7-9 | - | 13 | CASSKGWLNEQYF | TGTGCCAGCAGCAAAGGGTGGCTGAACGAGCAGTACTTC
- | TRBJ2-1 | TRBV5-1 | TRBD1 | 17 | CASSLDRGASSYNEQFF | TGCGCCAGCAGCTTGGACAGGGGCGCTAGCTCCTACAATGAGCAGTTCTTC
many | TRBJ2-2 | TRBV3-1 | - | 18 | CASSQDPGRGTGRGELFF | TGTGCCAGCAGCCAGGACCCTGGGAGGGGGACGGGAAGAGGGGAGCTGTTTTTT
few | TRBJ2-1 | TRBV5-1 | TRBD1 | 15 | CASSLGTGLYNEQFF | TGCGCCAGCAGCTTGGGGACAGGTCTTTACAATGAGCAGTTCTTC